Listed here are 21 T cell receptor beta chains from one sample, sequenced in a study of T-cell memory formation after mild COVID-19. TCRdb redid the calling of the 5' RACE reads with MiXCR, one entry per CDR3 protein. The sample has roughly 150,000 distinct CDR3 sequences; about 25% are singletons. Sequences were obtained from PBMCs or a T cell subset sorted from them (not recorded which). The receptor set was obtained from an adult woman who had mild COVID-19 (a few samples of this study predate the infection). Cell type and time point are not known.

This clonotype was counted once. The gene calls are TRBV5-1 and TRBJ1-1; tentatively, D is TRBD1 (5 bases). The V end lost 6 bases, the J end lost 12 bases, and 15 bases lay between the germline ends. This CDR3 contains 11 residues. The germline V gene encodes CDR1 SGHRS and CDR2 YFSETQ. The DNA for the CDR3 is TGCGCCAGCATGTTCGGGGGTATGACTTTCTTT. Translated, it gives CASMFGGMTFF.

This rearrangement joins TRBV2 to TRBJ2-3; the D gene is possibly TRBD2 (6 bases). CDR1 is SNHLY, CDR2 FYNNEI, per germline. V lost 4 bases and J lost 1, with 9 bases in between. This CDR3 region has 14 residues. CDR3 bases: TGTGCCAGCAGTGGGCCGGGAGGCACAGATACGCAGTATTTT. It translates to CASSGPGGTDTQYF.

The chain couples TRBV4-2 to TRBJ2-1, with a weak D call TRBD1 (7 bases). The V end lost 5 bases, the J end lost 7 bases, and 15 bases lay between the germline ends. Germline values: CDR1 LGHNA, CDR2 YNFKEQ. This CDR3 contains 14 residues. In nucleotides, the CDR3 is TGTGCCAGCAGCGGAGGGGACAGTCCTAATGAGCAGTTCTTC. The encoded protein is CASSGGDSPNEQFF.

The rearrangement joins TRBV7-8 to TRBJ2-3; 7 nucleotides align to TRBD1. Germline V gives CDR1 SGHVS, CDR2 FQNEAQ. The CDR3 has 16 amino acids. The V gene end was trimmed by 1 base and the J gene end by 5 bases; junction bases not matched to a gene: 9. CDR3 sequence (DNA): TGTGCCAGCAGCTTAGTTTTCGGGCAGGGGGAAGATACGCAGTATTTT. This codes for CASSLVFGQGEDTQYF.

This clonotype has a handful of counts. The V and J genes are TRBV7-2 and TRBJ2-5, with D maybe TRBD2 (6 bases). Trimming took 5 bases from V and 3 from J, leaving 13 bases between them. CDR1 and CDR2 (germline): SGHTA, FQGNSA. This CDR3 has 14 residues. The CDR3 DNA reads as TGTGCCAGCAGCAGCTGGGACTCCGAAGAGACCCAGTACTTC. It codes for CASSSWDSEETQYF.

This clonotype was counted a single time. The rearrangement joins TRBV20-1 to TRBJ1-1; D not resolved. Germline V lookup: CDR1 DFQATT, CDR2 SNEGSKA (reference sequence). The CDR3 has 15 amino acids. The V gene lost 0 bases and the J gene lost 2 bases, with 13 bases spanning the gap. CDR3 DNA: TGCAGTGCTAGAGATGTGGAAGGTTCAAACACTGAAGCTTTCTTT. Translated: CSARDVEGSNTEAFF.

This clonotype was counted between two and nine times. V is TRBV4-3 and J is TRBJ1-2; D not resolved. V was pared by 0 bases and J by 8 bases, with 16 bases between. Per germline, CDR1 LGHNA and CDR2 YSLEER. This CDR3 is 15 amino acids long. The CDR3: CASSQDREDLGGYTF. Written as DNA, the CDR3 is TGCGCCAGCAGCCAAGATCGAGAGGATCTGGGGGGCTACACCTTC.

This rearrangement joins TRBV7-9 to TRBJ1-2, with D maybe TRBD1 (5 bases). CDR3 length equals 16 residues. Per the germline V gene, CDR1 is SEHNR and CDR2 is FQNEAQ (reference sequence). V gave up 0 bases and J gave up 3 bases, with 14 bases separating them. CDR3 in amino acids: CASSLAGARGDYGYTF. The CDR3 coding sequence is TGTGCCAGCAGCTTAGCAGGGGCGAGGGGTGACTATGGCTACACCTTC.

The rearrangement uses TRBV4-2 and TRBJ2-3, with TRBD2 identical over 8 bases. CDR1 and CDR2 (germline): LGHNA, YNFKEQ. The CDR3 sequence is 15 residues long. The trim removed 1 base at V and 5 bases at J, leaving 5 bases unmatched. CDR3 sequence: CASSQAAGARDTQYF. Written as DNA, the CDR3 is TGTGCCAGCAGCCAAGCAGCGGGAGCGAGAGATACGCAGTATTTT.

This clonotype came up a few times. The CDR3 DNA reads as TGTGCCAGCAGCGCGGGGTTGATGAACACTGAAGCTTTCTTT. Protein: CASSAGLMNTEAFF. This chain joins TRBV9 and TRBJ1-1; no firm D call. Trimming removed 3 bases from V and 0 bases from J, with 9 bases in between. This CDR3 spans 14 amino acids. Germline values: CDR1 SGDLS, CDR2 YYNGEE.

This clonotype was counted a few times. V gene TRBV12-3 or TRBV12-4 combines with J gene TRBJ2-1; D not resolved. CDR3 length: 13 residues. V shed 6 bases and J shed 9 bases, with 15 bases lying between them. The CDR3 DNA reads TGTGCCAGCAGGGGTATCTCATCAGCTGAGCAGTTCTTC. Residues: CASRGISSAEQFF.

In its sample, this clonotype was seen many times. The genes are TRBV27 and TRBJ2-7; 7 positions agree with TRBD2. CDR1 MNHEY and CDR2 SMNVEV come from the germline V gene (reference sequence). CDR3 length: 15 amino acids. Trimming cost V 6 bases and J 2 bases; bases outside gene matches: 10. In DNA, the CDR3 is TGTGCCAGCAGCCAATGGGGGGGTACGCCCTACGAGCAGTACTTC. This gives the protein CASSQWGGTPYEQYF.

This chain uses TRBV4-2 with TRBJ2-2; D not certain. The germline gives CDR1 LGHNA, CDR2 YNFKEQ. The CDR3 runs to 12 residues. Trimming cost V 1 base and J 7 bases, with 4 bases left between them. The CDR3 spells CASSQVIGELFF. The CDR3 DNA reads TGTGCCAGCAGCCAAGTAATCGGGGAGCTGTTTTTT.

This clonotype turned up a few times. The gene calls are TRBV24-1 and TRBJ2-7; 8 nucleotides match TRBD1. There are 15 residues in the CDR3. The germline gives CDR1 KGHDR, CDR2 SFDVKD. Trimming took 4 bases from V and 6 from J; bases not matched to a gene: 10. The CDR3 nucleotides are TGTGCCACCAGTGACCATCGACAGGGGTTATTCGAGCAGTACTTC. This gives the protein CATSDHRQGLFEQYF.

This clonotype has just a few counts. This chain connects TRBV9 to TRBJ2-1; TRBD2 agrees at 7 bases. The V segment lost 0 bases and the J segment 8 bases; nucleotides outside the gene matches: 2. CDR3 length: 13 residues. Germline V CDR1 and CDR2: SGDLS, YYNGEE. This CDR3 is CASSVGLAHEQFF. The CDR3 region has the DNA TGTGCCAGCAGCGTAGGACTAGCCCATGAGCAGTTCTTC.

V usage is TRBV7-9 and J usage is TRBJ2-7, with TRBD1 as a possible D gene (6 bases). V was clipped by 4 bases and J by 0 bases, with 13 bases between them. This CDR3 has 15 amino acids. Germline loops: CDR1 SEHNR, CDR2 FQNEAQ (reference sequence). CDR3 in amino acids: CASSSTGRDSYEQYF. The CDR3, as DNA: TGTGCCAGCAGCTCGACAGGACGAGACTCCTACGAGCAGTACTTC.

This clonotype appeared a few times. This sequence joins TRBV10-3 and TRBJ2-1; D is undetermined. Germline CDR1 reads ENHRY; CDR2 reads SYGVKD. Trimming cost V 0 bases and J 8 bases, with 11 bases left between them. The CDR3 extends over 14 amino acids. CDR3: CAISESSRSDEQFF. In DNA, the CDR3 is TGTGCCATCAGTGAGTCTAGTAGGAGTGATGAGCAGTTCTTC.

This clonotype occurred a few times. V gene TRBV4-3 combines with J gene TRBJ2-1; the D gene is possibly TRBD1 (5 bases). The CDR3 consists of 14 residues. Germline assignment: CDR1 LGHNA and CDR2 YSLEER. The ends were cut back, 7 bases at V and 5 bases at J, with 15 bases in the middle. This CDR3 reads CASNNRQLDNEQFF. The CDR3 bases are TGCGCCAGCAATAACCGACAGCTTGACAATGAGCAGTTCTTC.

The table lists this clonotype with a few counts. This rearrangement joins TRBV6-1 to TRBJ2-2; D not resolved. Trimming cost V 7 bases and J 3 bases, with 12 bases left between them. Per the germline V gene, CDR1 is MNHNS and CDR2 is SASEGT. CDR3 length: 14 amino acids. The CDR3 coding sequence is TGTGCCAGCATTGAGGCGCCGGACACCGGGGAGCTGTTTTTT. As protein: CASIEAPDTGELFF.

The J gene is TRBJ2-7, the V gene TRBV20-1; 7 bases agree with TRBD2. Germline V gene data show CDR1 as DFQATT and CDR2 as SNEGSKA (reference sequence). This CDR3 is built from 12 residues. V lost 1 base, J lost 3 bases, and 0 bases stayed unmatched. The CDR3 DNA follows: TGCAGTGCTAGAGGGACTAGCTACGAGCAGTACTTC. Its translation is CSARGTSYEQYF.

The V gene is TRBV6-2 or TRBV6-3, the J gene TRBJ2-1, with D possibly matching TRBD2 (5 bases). Looked up from germline, CDR1 is MNHEY and CDR2 is SVGEGT. CDR3 size: 17 residues. The V end was cut by 6 bases, the J end by 5 bases, with 23 bases between. This CDR3 reads CASSTRPVARRNNEQFF. The CDR3 nucleotides read TGTGCCAGCAGCACTAGGCCCGTGGCGAGGCGTAACAATGAGCAGTTCTTC.